The 20 T cell receptor beta chains below were found in one sample sequenced in a study of control samples from healthy donors and cancer patients. The method was immunoSEQ multiplex PCR; TCRdb's version includes in-frame clones alone and lacks a portion of them. The profile covers about 190,000 clones, with about 93% appearing a single time and roughly 1.6% taken by the ten largest. The specimen was blood. The receptors derive from a man in his late teens or twenties in good health.

V and J are TRBV6-5 and TRBJ2-7, with D hard to call. Germline values: CDR1 MNHEY, CDR2 SVGAGI. CDR3 length: 14 residues. V lost 4 bases and J 0 bases, leaving 10 bases between the germline ends. CDR3 residues: CASSSGRTSYEQYF. In DNA form, the CDR3 reads TGTGCCAGCAGTTCAGGCAGGACCTCCTACGAGCAGTACTTC.

The chain couples TRBV27 to TRBJ1-2; D may be TRBD1 (5 bases). V was pared by 5 bases and J by 0 bases, with 13 bases between. Per the germline V gene, CDR1 is MNHEY and CDR2 is SMNVEV (reference sequence). This CDR3 region has 15 residues. The CDR3 bases are TGTGCCAGCAGTGAGAAAGGGGCTTCTAACTATGGCTACACCTTC. This gives the protein CASSEKGASNYGYTF.

The chain employs TRBV14 and TRBJ2-1; weak D call: TRBD2 (6 bases). The V gene's germline CDR1 is SGHDN and CDR2 FVKESK. The CDR3 has 12 residues. V shed 0 bases and J shed 14 bases, with 11 bases lying between them. The CDR3 protein is CASSQEHGGEFF. The CDR3 DNA follows: TGTGCCAGCAGCCAAGAACACGGGGGTGAGTTCTTC.

This clone was seen just once. The rearrangement joins TRBV9 to TRBJ2-3; weak D call: TRBD2 (6 bases). Per the germline V gene, CDR1 is SGDLS and CDR2 is YYNGEE. This CDR3 comprises 13 residues. Trimming stripped 3 bases from V and 4 bases from J, with 9 bases between. CDR3 sequence: CASSATSSDTQYF. CDR3 DNA sequence: TGTGCCAGCAGCGCGACTAGTTCAGATACGCAGTATTTT.

This rearrangement joins TRBV28 to TRBJ2-5; 11 bases fit TRBD1. The germline V gene encodes CDR1 MDHEN and CDR2 SYDVKM. The CDR3 runs to 16 residues. V dropped 3 bases and J dropped 4; count of bases not matched to a gene: 7. The CDR3 loop reads CASSFPGTGGPETQYF. The CDR3 bases are TGTGCCAGCAGTTTCCCCGGGACAGGGGGACCAGAGACCCAGTACTTC.

The V gene is TRBV10-3, the J gene TRBJ2-5; 7 nucleotides match TRBD1. Germline V CDR1 and CDR2: ENHRY, SYGVKD. The J segment lost 2 bases and the V segment lost 10 bases, leaving 7 bases of the junction unmatched. CDR3 size: 13 residues. The CDR3 nucleotides are TGTGCCACCACTCCGGGACAGCAAGAGACCCAGTACTTC. As protein: CATTPGQQETQYF.

The J gene is TRBJ1-1, the V gene TRBV19; D possibly corresponds to TRBD1 (6 bases). Germline CDR1 and CDR2: LNHDA and SQIVND (reference sequence). This CDR3 is built from 13 residues. Trimming removed 3 bases from V and 5 bases from J, with 10 bases in between. The CDR3 DNA follows: TGTGCCAGTAGTATCGGGGGGCAGACTGAAGCTTTCTTT. It translates to CASSIGGQTEAFF.

The chain links TRBV5-1 to TRBJ2-5, with TRBD2 identical over 11 bases. The germline V gene has CDR1 SGHRS and CDR2 YFSETQ. The CDR3 runs to 17 residues. Germline trimming cut 1 base from V and 3 bases from J; bases unmatched to any gene: 8. This CDR3 is CASSLYPGTSGEETQYF. CDR3 nucleotide sequence: TGCGCCAGCAGCTTGTACCCCGGGACTAGCGGCGAAGAGACCCAGTACTTC. Supplemented by reference TRBV5-1 and TRBJ2-5, the full variable domain reads KAGVTQTPRYLIKTRGQQVTLSCSPISGHRSVSWYQQTPGQGLQFLFEYFSETQRNKGNFPGRFSGRQFSNSRSEMNVSTLELGDSALYLCASSLYPGTSGEETQYFGPGTRLLVL.

In the case of this clone: The same CDR3 also results from other DNA sequences found in this sample. V and J are TRBV5-1 and TRBJ1-1; D gene unclear. V was trimmed by 0 bases and J by 5 bases, leaving 11 bases between them. The CDR3 runs 14 residues. Germline CDR1 SGHRS, CDR2 YFSETQ. In DNA, the CDR3 is TGCGCCAGCAGCTTGGGGGTCCGGGGAACTGAAGCTTTCTTT. Protein product: CASSLGVRGTEAFF.

CDR3 nucleotides: TGTGCCAGCTCACCACCCACCACAGATACGCAGTATTTT. Its protein product is CASSPPTTDTQYF. The rearrangement links TRBV18 to TRBJ2-3; D ambiguous. The CDR3 is 13 residues long. Germline V lookup: CDR1 KGHSH, CDR2 LQKENI. V was clipped by 0 bases and J by 2 bases, with 3 bases between them.

This clone was counted between two and nine times. The DNA for the CDR3 is TGTGCCACCAGTGACTTCTCTAAGGATGGCTACACCTTC. Protein: CATSDFSKDGYTF. The V call is TRBV24-1, the J call TRBJ1-2; D is uncertain. Trimming pared 4 bases from V and 6 bases from J, leaving 11 bases between. CDR1 is KGHDR and CDR2 is SFDVKD in the germline V gene. The CDR3 is 13 amino acids.

This chain links TRBV12-5 with TRBJ2-3; D call uncertain. Trimming cost V 4 bases and J 2 bases, with 10 bases left between them. CDR1 is LGHNT, CDR2 FRNRAP, per germline. The CDR3 contains 14 residues. DNA of the CDR3: TGTGCTAGTGGTTCCAGGACGGACACAGATACGCAGTATTTT. It translates to CASGSRTDTDTQYF.

V is TRBV5-1 and J is TRBJ2-3, with D maybe TRBD2 (6 bases). CDR3 size: 15 residues. V was clipped by 4 bases and J by 4 bases, with 16 bases between them. Per the germline V gene, CDR1 is SGHRS and CDR2 is YFSETQ. CDR3 in DNA: TGCGCCAGCAGCCCCGGAGGGGTCCGTTCAGATACGCAGTATTTT. Its protein is CASSPGGVRSDTQYF.

The J gene is TRBJ1-2, the V gene TRBV19; D perhaps matches TRBD1 (6 bases). Trimming left V 7 bases short and J 4 bases short, with 19 bases between. The CDR3 has 15 residues. Germline V gene sequence: CDR1 LNHDA, CDR2 SQIVND (reference sequence). The CDR3: CASTTPGGAGYGYTF. CDR3 in DNA: TGTGCCAGTACCACACCGGGGGGGGCCGGCTATGGCTACACCTTC. Full variable domain (rest looked up from reference TRBV19 and TRBJ1-2): DGGITQSPKYLFRKEGQNVTLSCEQNLNHDAMYWYRQDPGQGLRLIYYSQIVNDFQKGDIAEGYSVSREKKESFPLTVTSAQKNPTAFYLCASTTPGGAGYGYTFGSGTRLTVV.

The rearrangement links TRBV25-1 to TRBJ2-3; 8 bases line up with TRBD2. Germline values: CDR1 MGHDK, CDR2 SYGVNS. J gave up 5 bases and V 5 bases, and 9 bases lay outside the gene matches. The CDR3 is made up of 15 amino acids. The DNA of the CDR3 is TGTGCCAGCAGTAAGGAATCGGGGGGGCTAGATACGCAGTATTTT. As protein: CASSKESGGLDTQYF.

This clone was observed a single time. This chain uses TRBV18 with TRBJ2-1; TRBD1 might be the D (6 bases). Trimming pared 4 bases from V and 8 bases from J, leaving 9 bases between. This CDR3 has 12 residues. In germline, CDR1 is KGHSH, CDR2 LQKENI. The CDR3 sequence: CASSLNRDEQFF. CDR3 in DNA: TGTGCCAGCTCACTAAACAGGGATGAGCAGTTCTTC.

V is TRBV30 and J is TRBJ1-5; TRBD1 might be the D (6 bases). This CDR3 has 13 amino acids. CDR1 is GTSNPN, CDR2 SVGIG, per germline (reference sequence). The V and J ends lost 0 bases and 6 bases respectively, with 9 bases between them. CDR3 region: CAWSVVGGQPQHF. CDR3 sequence (DNA): TGTGCCTGGAGTGTTGTAGGGGGTCAGCCCCAGCATTTT.

J is TRBJ1-2 and V is TRBV6-4, with D possibly being TRBD1 (6 bases). The CDR3 extends over 13 amino acids. Trimming removed 10 bases at V and 8 bases at J, with 20 bases between. CDR1 and CDR2 from the germline V gene are MRHNA and SNTAGT. The chain's CDR3 is CATKKSGVQGYTF. The CDR3 DNA reads as TGTGCCACCAAAAAATCAGGGGTACAAGGCTACACCTTC.

J is TRBJ1-1 and V is TRBV5-5; TRBD1 is a possible D gene (5 bases). The CDR3 is 16 amino acids. Germline V gene lookup returns CDR1 SGHKS and CDR2 YYEKEE (reference sequence). Trimming removed 2 bases at V and 0 bases at J, with 14 bases between. CDR3: CASSLRDRYLNTEAFF. As DNA, the CDR3 is TGTGCCAGCAGCTTACGGGACCGCTATTTGAACACTGAAGCTTTCTTT.

This chain joins TRBV5-1 and TRBJ2-3; D not certain. CDR3 length equals 14 residues. CDR1 and CDR2 (germline): SGHRS, YFSETQ. With 0 bases removed from V and 2 bases from J, the gap between germline ends came to 7 bases. The CDR3 nucleotides read TGCGCCAGCAGCTTGGGACTTAACACAGATACGCAGTATTTT. This encodes CASSLGLNTDTQYF.